This T cell receptor beta chain appears in the sequencing data of a study of blood T cells in healthy people across ages. CDR3 size: 16 residues. Trimming at V came to 5 bases and at J to 4 bases, leaving 10 bases not matched to a gene. The germline CDR1 and CDR2 sequences are PRHDT and FYEKMQ (reference sequence). This clonotype was observed a single time. A second about 7 to 11 cycle PCR used barcoded and J-beta primers. TCRdb re-analysed the 5' RACE reads in MiXCR, keeping a single row per CDR3 protein. The sample carries around 1,000,000 distinct CDR3 sequences, almost 25% recorded once. The same sample was also used in a study of T cells of mothers and their children.

This receptor was taken from a girl aged 2-10 years in good health. The material sequenced was blood. The chain has TRBV13 and TRBJ2-3; 9 nucleotides line up with TRBD1. The CDR3 is CASSPQGQGKSDTQYF. For the CDR3, the DNA is TGTGCCAGCAGCCCCCAAGGACAGGGGAAATCAGATACGCAGTATTTT.